This T cell receptor beta chain was identified in a study of radiotherapy plus CTLA-4 blockade in lung cancer. In germline, CDR1 is SGHRS, CDR2 YFSETQ. There are 17 residues in the CDR3. Trimming cost V 1 base and J 0 bases, with 11 bases left between them. Profiled with immunoSEQ multiplex PCR; TCRdb holds only in-frame clones, not every one. Here the sample spans about 81,000 clones, approximately 79% being singletons. V gene TRBV5-1 combines with J gene TRBJ2-6; D unresolved. The sample in question was peripheral blood, obtained from a patient treated with radiotherapy plus ipilimumab. This clonotype originated in a human donor with non-small cell lung cancer that progressed on radiotherapy plus ipilimumab. The CDR3, as DNA: TGCGCCAGCAGCTTGACCGCAGGCGGCTCTGGGGCCAACGTCCTGACTTTC. It yields the protein CASSLTAGGSGANVLTF. The variable domain in full, with the rest retrieved from reference TRBV5-1 and TRBJ2-6, is KAGVTQTPRYLIKTRGQQVTLSCSPISGHRSVSWYQQTPGQGLQFLFEYFSETQRNKGNFPGRFSGRQFSNSRSEMNVSTLELGDSALYLCASSLTAGGSGANVLTFGAGSRLTVL.